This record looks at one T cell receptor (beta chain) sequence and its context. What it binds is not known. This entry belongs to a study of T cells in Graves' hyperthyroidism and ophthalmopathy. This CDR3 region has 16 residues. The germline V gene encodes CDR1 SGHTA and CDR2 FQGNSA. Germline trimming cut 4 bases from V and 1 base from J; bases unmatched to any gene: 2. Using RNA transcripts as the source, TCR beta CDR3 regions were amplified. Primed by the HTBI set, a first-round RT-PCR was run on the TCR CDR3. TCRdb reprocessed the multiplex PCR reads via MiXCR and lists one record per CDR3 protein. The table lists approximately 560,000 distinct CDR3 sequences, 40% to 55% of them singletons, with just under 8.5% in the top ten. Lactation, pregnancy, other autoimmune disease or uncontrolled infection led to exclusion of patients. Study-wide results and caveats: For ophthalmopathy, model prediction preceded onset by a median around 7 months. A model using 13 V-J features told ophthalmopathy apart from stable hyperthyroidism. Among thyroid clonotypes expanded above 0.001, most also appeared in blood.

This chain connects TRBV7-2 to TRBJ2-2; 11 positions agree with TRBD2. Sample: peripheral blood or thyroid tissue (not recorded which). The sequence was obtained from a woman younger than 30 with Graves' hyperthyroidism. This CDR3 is CASSYGTSGNTGELFF. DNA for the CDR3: TGTGCCAGCAGCTATGGGACTAGCGGGAACACCGGGGAGCTGTTTTTT.